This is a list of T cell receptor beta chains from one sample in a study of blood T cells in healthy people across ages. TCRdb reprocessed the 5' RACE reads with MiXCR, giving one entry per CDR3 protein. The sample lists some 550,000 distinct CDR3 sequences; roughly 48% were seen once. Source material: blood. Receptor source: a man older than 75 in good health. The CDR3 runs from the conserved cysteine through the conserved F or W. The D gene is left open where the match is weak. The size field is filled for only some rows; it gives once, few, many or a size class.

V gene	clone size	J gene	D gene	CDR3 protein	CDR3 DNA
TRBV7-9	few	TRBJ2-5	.	CASSARELEETQYF	TGTGCCAGCAGCGCCAGGGAGTTAGAAGAGACCCAGTACTTC
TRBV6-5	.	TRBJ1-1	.	CASTRGLNTEAFF	TGTGCCAGCACCAGGGGATTGAACACTGAAGCTTTCTTT
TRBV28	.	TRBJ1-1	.	CASAGQATEAFF	TGTGCCAGCGCCGGCCAGGCCACTGAAGCTTTCTTT
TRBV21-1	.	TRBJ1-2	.	CASTPGCLKSNYGYTF	TGTGCCAGCACACCCGGATGTCTAAAATCTAACTATGGCTACACCTTC
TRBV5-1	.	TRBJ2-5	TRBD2	CASSKTGTNGETQYF	TGCGCCAGCAGCAAGACCGGGACTAATGGAGAGACCCAGTACTTC
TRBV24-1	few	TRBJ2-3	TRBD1	CATSDPRPGTDTDTQYF	TGTGCCACCAGTGATCCTCGACCCGGGACAGACACAGATACGCAGTATTTT
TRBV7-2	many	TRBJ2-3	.	CASSLALDTQYF	TGTGCCAGCAGCTTAGCGCTGGATACGCAGTATTTT
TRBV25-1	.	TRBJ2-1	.	CATTGAEGYNEQFF	TGTGCCACCACGGGAGCGGAAGGCTACAATGAGCAGTTCTTC
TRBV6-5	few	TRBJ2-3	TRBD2	CASSYETPGLAGGNTDTQYF	TGTGCCAGCAGTTACGAAACGCCGGGACTAGCGGGAGGAAACACAGATACGCAGTATTTT
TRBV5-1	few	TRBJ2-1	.	CASSLTPGGSSYNEQFF	TGCGCCAGCAGCCTCACGCCAGGAGGGAGCTCCTACAATGAGCAGTTCTTC
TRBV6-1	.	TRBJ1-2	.	CASREAPGVRGYTF	TGTGCCAGCAGGGAAGCGCCGGGGGTGCGGGGCTACACCTTC
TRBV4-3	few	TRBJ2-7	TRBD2	CASSQDLSTSAYEQYF	TGCGCCAGCAGCCAAGATCTCTCTACTAGCGCGTACGAGCAGTACTTC
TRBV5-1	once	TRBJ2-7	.	CASSRTIGFEQYF	TGCGCCAGCAGCCGCACTATAGGGTTCGAGCAGTACTTC
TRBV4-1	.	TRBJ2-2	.	CASSPTGPHTGELFF	TGCGCCAGCAGCCCAACGGGACCGCACACCGGGGAGCTGTTTTTT
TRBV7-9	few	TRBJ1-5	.	CASSPDGMGSQHF	TGTGCCAGCAGCCCGGACGGAATGGGGTCCCAGCATTTT
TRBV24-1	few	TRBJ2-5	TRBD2	CATSDTSKKLAETETQYF	TGTGCCACCAGTGATACTTCCAAAAAGCTAGCGGAGACGGAGACCCAGTACTTC
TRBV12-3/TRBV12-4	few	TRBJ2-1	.	CASSLWQDNEQFF	TGTGCCAGCAGTTTGTGGCAAGACAATGAGCAGTTCTTC
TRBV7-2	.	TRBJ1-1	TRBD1	CASSLVGTENTEAFF	TGTGCCAGCAGCTTAGTCGGGACAGAGAACACTGAAGCTTTCTTT
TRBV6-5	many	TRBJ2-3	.	CASSYRGTAPDTQYF	TGTGCCAGCAGTTACAGGGGGACTGCTCCAGATACGCAGTATTTT
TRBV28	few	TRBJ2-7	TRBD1	CASSPPTGVREQYF	TGTGCCAGCAGTCCCCCGACAGGGGTGAGAGAGCAGTACTTC
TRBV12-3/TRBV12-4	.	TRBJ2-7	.	CASSVGGPSEQYF	TGTGCCAGCAGTGTTGGGGGCCCCTCGGAGCAGTACTTC
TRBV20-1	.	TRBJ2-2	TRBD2	CSARGGSGSHLTGELFF	TGCAGTGCCAGAGGGGGTAGCGGGAGCCATTTGACCGGGGAGCTGTTTTTT
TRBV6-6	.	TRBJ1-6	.	CASSYSVGELANSPLHF	TGTGCCAGCAGTTATTCCGTCGGGGAATTGGCTAATTCACCCCTCCACTTT
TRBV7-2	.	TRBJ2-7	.	CASSFNRVGYEQYF	TGTGCCAGCAGCTTCAACAGGGTTGGCTACGAGCAGTACTTC
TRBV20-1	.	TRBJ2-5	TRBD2	CSATLTVGAGETQYF	TGCAGTGCTACCCTAACGGTGGGAGCGGGGGAGACCCAGTACTTC
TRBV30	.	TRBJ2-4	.	CAWNGGGNIQYF	TGTGCCTGGAATGGAGGGGGGAACATTCAGTACTTC
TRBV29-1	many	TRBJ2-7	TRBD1	CSVALDRGREQYF	TGCAGCGTCGCCCTGGACAGGGGACGTGAGCAGTACTTC
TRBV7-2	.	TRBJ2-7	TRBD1	CASSPRTGNRYEQYF	TGTGCCAGCAGCCCTCGGACAGGGAATCGCTACGAGCAGTACTTC
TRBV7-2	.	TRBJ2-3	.	CASSPGTLHTDTQYF	TGTGCCAGCAGCCCCGGGACTCTCCACACAGATACGCAGTATTTT
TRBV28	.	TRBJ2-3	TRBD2	CASPPAIAGVPDTQYF	TGTGCCAGCCCGCCCGCGATAGCGGGAGTTCCAGATACGCAGTATTTT
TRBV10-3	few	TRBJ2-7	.	CAISDLERTSEQYF	TGTGCCATCAGTGACCTCGAGAGGACCTCCGAGCAGTACTTC
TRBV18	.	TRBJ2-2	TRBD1	CASSPPGQGDTGELFF	TGTGCCAGCTCACCACCGGGACAGGGGGACACCGGGGAGCTGTTTTTT
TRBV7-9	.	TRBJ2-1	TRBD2	CASSLAGGLAADANPKEQFF	TGTGCCAGCAGCTTAGCGGGTGGACTAGCGGCAGACGCCAACCCCAAGGAGCAGTTCTTC
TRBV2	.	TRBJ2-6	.	CASSDYRAGSSGANVLTF	TGTGCCAGCAGTGACTACAGGGCCGGGAGCTCTGGGGCCAACGTCCTGACTTTC
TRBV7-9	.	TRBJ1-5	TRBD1	CASSLGGQGPGQPQHF	TGTGCCAGCAGCTTAGGGGGACAGGGGCCAGGTCAGCCCCAGCATTTT
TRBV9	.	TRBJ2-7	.	CASSVSGGPGYEQYF	TGTGCCAGCAGCGTCTCTGGAGGGCCGGGGTACGAGCAGTACTTC
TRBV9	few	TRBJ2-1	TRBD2	CASSLSGSDNEQFF	TGTGCCAGCAGCCTTAGCGGGTCAGACAATGAGCAGTTCTTC
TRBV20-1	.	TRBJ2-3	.	CSARDFRGRGTDTQYF	TGCAGTGCTAGAGATTTTAGGGGGAGGGGCACAGATACGCAGTATTTT
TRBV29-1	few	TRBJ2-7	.	CSVDRGYEQYF	TGCAGCGTTGATAGAGGATACGAGCAGTACTTC
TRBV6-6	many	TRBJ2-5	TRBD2	CASSYQAGWETQYF	TGTGCCAGCAGTTACCAAGCGGGATGGGAGACCCAGTACTTC
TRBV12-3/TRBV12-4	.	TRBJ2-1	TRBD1	CASSFRQGGYNEQFF	TGTGCCAGCAGTTTTCGACAGGGGGGGTACAATGAGCAGTTCTTC
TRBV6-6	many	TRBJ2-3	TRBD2	CASTLRGGSATDTQYF	TGTGCCAGCACTTTACGGGGCGGGAGTGCGACAGATACGCAGTATTTT
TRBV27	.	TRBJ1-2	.	CASSLSARTEGYTF	TGTGCCAGCAGTTTATCGGCCCGGACAGAAGGCTACACCTTC
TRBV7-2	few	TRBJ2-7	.	CASSLDGQPYYEQYF	TGTGCCAGCAGCTTGGATGGACAGCCATACTACGAGCAGTACTTC
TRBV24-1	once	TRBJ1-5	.	CATSEGGRSNQPQHF	TGTGCCACCAGTGAAGGCGGGCGGAGCAATCAGCCCCAGCATTTT
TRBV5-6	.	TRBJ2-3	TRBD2	CASSLDLAGGTDTQYF	TGTGCCAGCAGCTTGGACCTCGCGGGGGGCACAGATACGCAGTATTTT
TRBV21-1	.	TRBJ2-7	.	CASSRGQGLQLEQYF	TGTGCCAGCAGCAGAGGACAGGGACTTCAACTCGAGCAGTACTTC
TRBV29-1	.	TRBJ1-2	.	CSVEKGDYGYTF	TGCAGCGTTGAAAAGGGGGACTATGGCTACACCTTC
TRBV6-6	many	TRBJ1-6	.	CASSTPSGSVNSPLHF	TGTGCCAGCAGTACCCCATCAGGGTCGGTTAATTCACCCCTCCACTTT
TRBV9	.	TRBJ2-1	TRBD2	CASSTGTNDNEQFF	TGTGCCAGCAGCACCGGGACTAACGACAATGAGCAGTTCTTC
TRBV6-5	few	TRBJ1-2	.	CASSYERSNGYTF	TGTGCCAGCAGTTACGAGAGATCGAATGGCTACACCTTC
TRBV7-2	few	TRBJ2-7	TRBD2	CASSVTSGRSSYEQYF	TGTGCCAGCAGCGTGACTAGCGGGAGGAGCTCCTACGAGCAGTACTTC
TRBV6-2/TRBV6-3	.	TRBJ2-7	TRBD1	CASSRQGMSSYEQYF	TGTGCCAGCAGCCGACAGGGGATGAGCTCCTACGAGCAGTACTTC
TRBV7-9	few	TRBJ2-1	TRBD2	CASSPTSEGYNEQFF	TGTGCCAGCAGCCCGACTAGCGAAGGATACAATGAGCAGTTCTTC